These T cell receptor beta chains were read from a single sample in a study of early T cells in non-severe SARS-CoV-2 infection. TCRdb reprocessed the 5' RACE reads with MiXCR, giving one entry per CDR3 protein. Altogether tens of thousands of distinct CDR3 sequences are present, just under 9% being singletons, with the ten largest covering 17%. The sample comprised whole blood. The receptors stem from an adult who was a healthcare worker with PCR-confirmed SARS-CoV-2 infection or an uninfected control (not recorded which). CDR3s include the opening cysteine and the closing phenylalanine or tryptophan. Fields, in order: clone size, J gene, D gene, V gene, CDR3 DNA, CDR3 protein. D genes are given only for firm matches. The size of a clone is reported for some rows only, either as once, few or many, or as a class for expanded clones.

>.|TRBJ1-2|TRBD1|TRBV19
TGTGCCAGTAGTATAGTCGTGACAGGGGCCCTTGGCTACACCTTC
CASSIVVTGALGYTF
>.|TRBJ2-5|TRBD2|TRBV5-4
TGTGCCAGCAGCTTGATAGCCGGGAGGGAGACCCAGTACTTC
CASSLIAGRETQYF
>many|TRBJ1-2|.|TRBV7-9
TGTGCCAGCAGCTCTCTTAACTATGGCTACACCTTC
CASSSLNYGYTF
>.|TRBJ2-2|TRBD2|TRBV29-1
TGCAGCGTCAGGACTAGCGGAGATACCGGGGAGCTGTTTTTT
CSVRTSGDTGELFF
>many|TRBJ1-5|.|TRBV20-1
TGCAGTGCTAGAGATCGACAGCTCAATCAGCCCCAGCATTTT
CSARDRQLNQPQHF
>many|TRBJ2-1|TRBD2|TRBV20-1
TGCAGTGCTATGGGGACTAGCGGGAGAAGTGAGCAGTTCTTC
CSAMGTSGRSEQFF
>many|TRBJ1-2|.|TRBV28
TGTGCCAGCAGCCCCCCATTCGGTGGATCTAACTATGGCTACACCTTC
CASSPPFGGSNYGYTF
>.|TRBJ2-7|TRBD2|TRBV10-2
TGCGCCAGCAGACCAGTAGCGGGAGGGCCATACGAGCAGTACTTC
CASRPVAGGPYEQYF
>few|TRBJ2-1|.|TRBV11-2
TGTGCCAGCAGCCGAGGGGAAAGCTCCTACAATGAGCAGTTCTTC
CASSRGESSYNEQFF
>.|TRBJ2-6|.|TRBV12-3/TRBV12-4
TGTGCCAGCAGCCAATTTCGACACTCTGGGGCCAACGTCCTGACTTTC
CASSQFRHSGANVLTF
>few|TRBJ2-5|.|TRBV14
TGTGCCAGCAGCCAAGTCACTAGCAGGGAGACCCAGTACTTC
CASSQVTSRETQYF
>many|TRBJ1-2|.|TRBV18
TGTGCCAGCTCACCACAGGACAGCTCTAACTATGGCTACACCTTC
CASSPQDSSNYGYTF
>few|TRBJ2-7|.|TRBV4-3
TGCGCCAGCAGCCAAGATCGCTGGGACTCCTACGAGCAGTACTTC
CASSQDRWDSYEQYF
>few|TRBJ2-1|TRBD2|TRBV20-1
TGCAGTGCTAGGGGAGACGGGAGGCTCAACAATGAGCAGTTCTTC
CSARGDGRLNNEQFF
>.|TRBJ2-2|TRBD1|TRBV27
TGTGCCACCCTGACTCGACAGGGTACAGCCGGGGAGCTGTTTTTT
CATLTRQGTAGELFF
>few|TRBJ2-1|TRBD2|TRBV5-5
TGTGCCAGCAGCTTACTCGTAGCGGGAGGTATAGACAATGAGCAGTTCTTC
CASSLLVAGGIDNEQFF
>many|TRBJ2-7|.|TRBV18
TGTGCCAGCTCACCCTCCAGGGGCTCTTCCTACGAGCAGTACTTC
CASSPSRGSSYEQYF
>few|TRBJ2-7|.|TRBV3-1
TGTGCCAGCAGCCAAGATTGGGACACTCCGGGACTGATCTACGAGCAGTACTTC
CASSQDWDTPGLIYEQYF
>few|TRBJ2-3|.|TRBV28
TGTGCCAGCAGTCCCATCGACAGCACAGATACGCAGTATTTT
CASSPIDSTDTQYF
>many|TRBJ2-2|.|TRBV28
TGTGCCAGCAAAGGCAGCTTAGGGGAGCTGTTTTTT
CASKGSLGELFF
>many|TRBJ2-7|.|TRBV7-8
TGTGCCAGCAGCTTAGGGACATTTGGTTACGAGCAGTACTTC
CASSLGTFGYEQYF
>.|TRBJ2-1|TRBD2|TRBV7-9
TGTGCCAGCAGCCCGACTAGCGGACACAATGAGCAGTTCTTC
CASSPTSGHNEQFF
>many|TRBJ2-5|.|TRBV7-8
TGTGCCAGCAGCAGCGGGGACAGTGGTCAAGAGACCCAGTACTTC
CASSSGDSGQETQYF
>many|TRBJ1-2|.|TRBV12-3/TRBV12-4
TGTGCCAGCAGTCCAGGGAGTCACTATGGCTACACCTTC
CASSPGSHYGYTF
>many|TRBJ2-1|.|TRBV20-1
TGCAGTGCTAGAGATCCTGAGTTCTCCTACAATGAGCAGTTCTTC
CSARDPEFSYNEQFF
>many|TRBJ2-7|TRBD2|TRBV18
TGTGCCAGCTCACCACCCGGGACTAGCGGGAGGGCAGGCGAGCAGTACTTC
CASSPPGTSGRAGEQYF
>many|TRBJ2-1|.|TRBV11-2
TGTGCCAGCAGCCCCAGGGAGCGGAGGGGGGGTGAGCAGTTCTTC
CASSPRERRGGEQFF
>few|TRBJ2-3|TRBD2|TRBV7-2
TGTGCCAGCAGCTTAGGACTAGCGGGAGCATTTGGTACAGATACGCAGTATTTT
CASSLGLAGAFGTDTQYF
>.|TRBJ1-6|.|TRBV28
TGTGCCAGCAGTCCCGGGATTTATAATTCACCCCTCCACTTT
CASSPGIYNSPLHF
>few|TRBJ1-1|.|TRBV3-1
TGTGCCAGCAGTCAAGACACCAGGAACACTGAAGCTTTCTTT
CASSQDTRNTEAFF
>.|TRBJ2-2|.|TRBV27
TGTGCCAGCCGGATACTTGGACCTTACACCGGGGAGCTGTTTTTT
CASRILGPYTGELFF
>.|TRBJ2-7|.|TRBV5-4
TGTGCCAGCAGCGGACGGAACTACGAGCAGTACTTC
CASSGRNYEQYF
>.|TRBJ2-3|.|TRBV20-1
TGCAGTGCTAGAGTTTCCGATACGCAGTATTTT
CSARVSDTQYF
>many|TRBJ1-3|.|TRBV3-1
TGTGCCAGCAGCCAAGATGGCCCTATTGTCTTT
CASSQDGPIVF
>many|TRBJ1-5|TRBD1|TRBV29-1
TGCAGCGTTGGCCAGGGGGCGGAAGGTCAGCCCCAGCATTTT
CSVGQGAEGQPQHF
>many|TRBJ1-5|.|TRBV29-1
TGCAGCGTCTCTTCAGGGATAAATCAGCCCCAGCATTTT
CSVSSGINQPQHF
>many|TRBJ2-4|.|TRBV5-1
TGCGCCAGCAGCTTGGATCGGGGCATTCAGTACTTC
CASSLDRGIQYF
>few|TRBJ1-1|.|TRBV18
TGTGCCAGCTCACCGCTTGAGGGTAATAATGGGCCTGAAGCTTTCTTT
CASSPLEGNNGPEAFF
>many|TRBJ1-2|.|TRBV24-1
TGTGCCACCAGTGACACCGGACAGCATCCGACTTTC
CATSDTGQHPTF
>.|TRBJ2-7|.|TRBV7-8
TGTGCCAGCAGCTTAGTTGAGAGGAGCTCCTACGAGCAGTACTTC
CASSLVERSSYEQYF
>few|TRBJ2-5|.|TRBV6-5
TGTGCCAGCAGTTACCTACGAGGAGTAGAGACCCAGTACTTC
CASSYLRGVETQYF
>few|TRBJ2-1|TRBD2|TRBV12-5
TGTGCTAGTGGTTTGGGGACTAGCGGGATTTATGAGCAGTTCTTC
CASGLGTSGIYEQFF
>few|TRBJ2-1|.|TRBV11-3
TGTGCCAGCAGCTCGAGCTTAAAAGGGGTTTCAGATGAGCAGTTCTTC
CASSSSLKGVSDEQFF
>few|TRBJ1-1|.|TRBV11-2
TGTGCCAGCAGCTGGGGGACACCTACTGAAGCTTTCTTT
CASSWGTPTEAFF
>many|TRBJ2-3|.|TRBV27
TGTGCCAGCAGTTTAGGATCGGGCATAGATACGCAGTATTTT
CASSLGSGIDTQYF